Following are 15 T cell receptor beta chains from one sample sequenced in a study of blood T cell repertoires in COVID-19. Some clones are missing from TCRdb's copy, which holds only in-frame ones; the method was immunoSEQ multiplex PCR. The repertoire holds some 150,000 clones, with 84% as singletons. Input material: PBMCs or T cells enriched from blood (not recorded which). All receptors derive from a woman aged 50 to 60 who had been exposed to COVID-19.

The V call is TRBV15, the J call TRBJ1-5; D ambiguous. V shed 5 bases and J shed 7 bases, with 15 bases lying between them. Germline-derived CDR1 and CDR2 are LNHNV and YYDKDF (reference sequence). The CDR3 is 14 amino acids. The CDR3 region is CATSLRQAKQPQHF. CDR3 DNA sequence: TGTGCCACCAGCTTACGGCAGGCAAAGCAGCCCCAGCATTTT.

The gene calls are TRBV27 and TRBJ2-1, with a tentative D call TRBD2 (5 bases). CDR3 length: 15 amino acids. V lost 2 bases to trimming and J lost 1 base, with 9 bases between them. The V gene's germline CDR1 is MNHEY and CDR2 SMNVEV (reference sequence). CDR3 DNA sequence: TGTGCCAGCAGTTTAGGGCGGGTATCCTACAATGAGCAGTTCTTC. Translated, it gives CASSLGRVSYNEQFF.

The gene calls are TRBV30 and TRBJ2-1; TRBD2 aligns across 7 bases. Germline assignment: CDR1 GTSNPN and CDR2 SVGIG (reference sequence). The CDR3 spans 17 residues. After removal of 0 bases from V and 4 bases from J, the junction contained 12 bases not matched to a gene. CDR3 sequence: CAWSVYGRNSPYNEQFF. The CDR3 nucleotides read TGTGCCTGGAGTGTCTACGGGAGGAATTCTCCTTACAATGAGCAGTTCTTC.

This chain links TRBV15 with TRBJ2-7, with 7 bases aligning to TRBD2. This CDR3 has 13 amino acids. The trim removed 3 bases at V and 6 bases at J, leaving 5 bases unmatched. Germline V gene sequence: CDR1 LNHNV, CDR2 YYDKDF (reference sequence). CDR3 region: CATSSLSGGEQYF. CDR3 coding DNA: TGTGCCACCAGCAGCCTATCGGGAGGCGAGCAGTACTTC.

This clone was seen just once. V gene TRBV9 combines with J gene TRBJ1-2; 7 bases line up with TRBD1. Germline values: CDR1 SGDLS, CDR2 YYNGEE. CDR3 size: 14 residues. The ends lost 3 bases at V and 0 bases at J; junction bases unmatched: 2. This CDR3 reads CASSATGSNYGYTF. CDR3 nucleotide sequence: TGTGCCAGCAGCGCGACAGGGTCTAACTATGGCTACACCTTC.

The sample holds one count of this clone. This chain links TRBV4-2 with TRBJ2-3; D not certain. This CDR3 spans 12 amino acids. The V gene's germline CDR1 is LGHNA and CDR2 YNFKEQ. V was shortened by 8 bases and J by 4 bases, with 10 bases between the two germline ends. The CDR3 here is CASSTSSDTQYF. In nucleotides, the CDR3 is TGTGCCAGCTCCACATCATCAGATACGCAGTATTTT.

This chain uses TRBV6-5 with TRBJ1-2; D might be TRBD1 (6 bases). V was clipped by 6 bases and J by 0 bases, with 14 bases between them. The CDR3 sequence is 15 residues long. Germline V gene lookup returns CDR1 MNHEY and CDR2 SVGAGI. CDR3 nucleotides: TGTGCCAGCAGCCCCGGGACACCGACTAACTATGGCTACACCTTC. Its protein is CASSPGTPTNYGYTF.

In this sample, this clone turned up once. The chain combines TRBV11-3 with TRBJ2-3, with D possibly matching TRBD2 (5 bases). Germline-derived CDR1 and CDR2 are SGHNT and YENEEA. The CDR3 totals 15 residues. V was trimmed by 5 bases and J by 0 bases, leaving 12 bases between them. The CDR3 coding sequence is TGTGCCAGCAGCCGAGACGGGGTTAGCACAGATACGCAGTATTTT. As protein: CASSRDGVSTDTQYF.

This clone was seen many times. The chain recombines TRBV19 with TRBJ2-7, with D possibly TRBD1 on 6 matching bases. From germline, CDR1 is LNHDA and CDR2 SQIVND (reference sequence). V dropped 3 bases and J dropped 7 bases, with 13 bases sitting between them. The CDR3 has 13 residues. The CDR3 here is CASSILRGDEQYF. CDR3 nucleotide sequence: TGTGCCAGTAGTATCCTCAGGGGCGATGAGCAGTACTTC.

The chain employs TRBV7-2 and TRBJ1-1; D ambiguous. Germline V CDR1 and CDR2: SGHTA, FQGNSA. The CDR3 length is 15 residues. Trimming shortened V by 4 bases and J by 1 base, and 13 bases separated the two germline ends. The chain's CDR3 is CASSSQSNTNTEAFF. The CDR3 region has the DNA TGTGCCAGCAGCTCCCAGTCCAACACGAACACTGAAGCTTTCTTT.

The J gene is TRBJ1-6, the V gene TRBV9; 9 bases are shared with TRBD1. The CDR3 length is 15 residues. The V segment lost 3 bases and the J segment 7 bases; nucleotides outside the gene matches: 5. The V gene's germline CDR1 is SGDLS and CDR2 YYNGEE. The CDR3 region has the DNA TGTGCCAGCAGCGGGGGACAGGGAGGCAATTCACCCCTCCACTTT. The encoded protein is CASSGGQGGNSPLHF.

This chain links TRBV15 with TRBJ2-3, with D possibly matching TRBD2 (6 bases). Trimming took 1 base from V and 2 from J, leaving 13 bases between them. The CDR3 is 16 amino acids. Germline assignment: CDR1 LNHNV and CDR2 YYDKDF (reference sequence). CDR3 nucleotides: TGTGCCACCAGCAGAGTGGGCGGGATTATCACAGATACGCAGTATTTT. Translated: CATSRVGGIITDTQYF.

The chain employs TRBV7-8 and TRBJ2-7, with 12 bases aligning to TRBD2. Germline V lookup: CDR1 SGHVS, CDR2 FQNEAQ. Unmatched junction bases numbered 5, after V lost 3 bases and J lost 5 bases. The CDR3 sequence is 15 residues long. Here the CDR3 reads CASSFLTSGSDEQYF. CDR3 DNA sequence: TGTGCCAGCAGCTTCCTGACTAGCGGGAGCGACGAGCAGTACTTC. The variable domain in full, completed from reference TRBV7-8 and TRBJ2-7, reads GAGVSQSPRYKVAKRGQDVALRCDPISGHVSLFWYQQALGQGPEFLTYFQNEAQLDKSGLPSDRFFAERPEGSVSTLKIQRTQQEDSAVYLCASSFLTSGSDEQYFGPGTRLTVT.

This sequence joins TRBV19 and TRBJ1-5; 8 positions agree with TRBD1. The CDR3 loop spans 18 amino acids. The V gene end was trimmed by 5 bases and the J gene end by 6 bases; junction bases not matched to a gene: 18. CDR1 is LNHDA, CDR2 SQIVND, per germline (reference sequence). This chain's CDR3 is CASSSRTGIVQARQPQHF. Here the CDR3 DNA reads TGTGCCAGTAGTTCTAGGACAGGGATAGTACAGGCACGTCAGCCCCAGCATTTT.

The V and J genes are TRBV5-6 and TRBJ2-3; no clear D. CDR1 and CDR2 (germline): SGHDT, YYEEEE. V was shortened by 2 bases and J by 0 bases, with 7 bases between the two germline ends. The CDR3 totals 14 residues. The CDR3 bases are TGTGCCAGCAGCTTTTTAGAGAGCACAGATACGCAGTATTTT. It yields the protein CASSFLESTDTQYF.